This T cell receptor (beta chain) is drawn from a study of PD-1 blockade in classical Hodgkin lymphoma. Germline V CDR1 and CDR2: SGHDT, YYEEEE. The CDR3 runs 17 residues. Trimming shortened V by 1 base and J by 4 bases, and 19 bases separated the two germline ends. Only in-frame clones appear in the TCRdb table, and some are missing; sequencing was by immunoSEQ multiplex PCR. The sample lists about 30,000 clones, approximately 90% occurring once. Time point specified: newly diagnosed, previously untreated cHL patient sample. This sequence was found in a human donor with classical Hodgkin lymphoma. What was sequenced was peripheral blood mononuclear cells (PBMCs). The V call is TRBV5-6, the J call TRBJ2-3; D might be TRBD1 (6 bases). CDR3 DNA sequence: TGTGCCAGCAGCTTGAATACCGGGGACATCATGGCAGATACGCAGTATTTT. Amino acid sequence: CASSLNTGDIMADTQYF.